One and the same sample provided the 9 T cell receptor beta chains below, sequenced in a study of blood T cell repertoires in COVID-19. Clones were sequenced by immunoSEQ multiplex PCR, and TCRdb holds only the in-frame ones, with some missing. The profile covers fewer than 250,000 clones, with roughly four fifths appearing a single time and 2% to 3% taken by the ten largest. Material for sequencing was peripheral blood. The source is a woman between 40 and 55 years old with active or convalescent COVID-19.

This chain joins TRBV5-1 and TRBJ2-5, with TRBD1 matching 9 bases. The CDR3 has 15 residues. The V gene end was trimmed by 3 bases and the J gene end by 3 bases; junction bases not matched to a gene: 6. In germline, CDR1 is SGHRS, CDR2 YFSETQ. The DNA for the CDR3 is TGCGCCAGCAGCTCACCTGACAGGGGGGAAGAGACCCAGTACTTC. The encoded protein is CASSSPDRGEETQYF.

This chain uses TRBV2 with TRBJ1-2; 7 bases align to TRBD1. With V trimmed by 3 bases and J by 6 bases, 4 bases remained unmatched. Germline lookup yields CDR1 SNHLY and CDR2 FYNNEI. The length of the CDR3 is 13 residues. CDR3 nucleotides: TGTGCCAGCAGTGAGGGCAGGGGGGATGGCTACACCTTC. Translating it yields CASSEGRGDGYTF.

The chain uses TRBV30 and TRBJ1-1; D ambiguous. Trimming shortened V by 4 bases and J by 0 bases, and 15 bases separated the two germline ends. CDR1 is GTSNPN, CDR2 SVGIG, per germline (reference sequence). The CDR3 has 15 residues. As DNA, the CDR3 is TGTGCCTGGAATTTGGGGAGCTACATGAACACTGAAGCTTTCTTT. It encodes CAWNLGSYMNTEAFF.

The chain couples TRBV4-2 to TRBJ2-2, with TRBD1 identical over 9 bases. CDR3 length equals 16 residues. CDR1 is LGHNA, CDR2 YNFKEQ, per germline. With V trimmed by 4 bases and J by 2 bases, 5 bases remained unmatched. CDR3 nucleotides: TGTGCCAGCAGCCCTACAGGGGGCTCAAACACCGGGGAGCTGTTTTTT. Translating it yields CASSPTGGSNTGELFF.

This chain uses TRBV12-5 with TRBJ2-5; D is uncertain. V gave up 0 bases and J gave up 2 bases, with 13 bases separating them. Per the germline V gene, CDR1 is LGHNT and CDR2 is FRNRAP. The CDR3 has 16 amino acids. The CDR3 spells CASGLVHLRRQETQYF. The CDR3 bases are TGTGCTAGTGGTTTGGTTCACTTACGTAGACAAGAGACCCAGTACTTC.

This clone occurred many times. This rearrangement joins TRBV6-6 to TRBJ1-5, with a possible D match to TRBD1 (6 bases). CDR3 length: 15 amino acids. The germline V gene has CDR1 MNHNY and CDR2 SVGAGI (reference sequence). Trimming cost V 7 bases and J 4 bases, with 17 bases left between them. CDR3 loop: CASIPGGAGNQPQHF. The CDR3 coding sequence is TGTGCCAGCATCCCGGGGGGGGCCGGGAATCAGCCCCAGCATTTT.

This clone was seen a handful of times. This chain connects TRBV11-3 to TRBJ2-6; D perhaps matches TRBD2 (5 bases). This CDR3 region has 18 residues. Germline V gives CDR1 SGHNT, CDR2 YENEEA. V was pared by 5 bases and J by 4 bases, with 21 bases between. In nucleotides, the CDR3 is TGTGCCAGCAGCCCCGAGGACTTCTTACCGATGGGGGCCAACGTCCTGACTTTC. As protein: CASSPEDFLPMGANVLTF.

This clone came up once. The chain employs TRBV25-1 and TRBJ2-1; the match to TRBD2 covers 10 bases. Germline V CDR1 and CDR2: MGHDK, SYGVNS. This CDR3 comprises 17 residues. After removal of 2 bases from V and 9 bases from J, the junction contained 13 bases not matched to a gene. The CDR3 reads CASSEMGGASGRGEQFF. DNA for the CDR3: TGTGCCAGCAGTGAAATGGGGGGGGCTAGCGGGAGAGGTGAGCAGTTCTTC. Using reference TRBV25-1 and TRBJ2-1 for the parts outside the CDR3, the full variable domain is EADIYQTPRYLVIGTGKKITLECSQTMGHDKMYWYQQDPGMELHLIHYSYGVNSTEKGDLSSESTVSRIRTEHFPLTLESARPSHTSQYLCASSEMGGASGRGEQFFGPGTRLTVL.

Worth noting for this clone: The junction and the germline gene differ at one end; a read error may be behind it. The chain employs TRBV7-7 and TRBJ2-5; D possibly corresponds to TRBD1 (6 bases). Germline-derived CDR1 and CDR2 are SSHAT and FNYEAQ (reference sequence). This CDR3 is built from 16 residues. The CDR3 nucleotides are TGTGCTAGCAGCTTAGTAGTAGGGGGAGTCCGCGAGACCCAGTACTTC. Translating it yields CASSLVVGGVRETQYF.